What follows are 18 T cell receptor beta chains derived from one specimen sequenced in a study of blood T cell repertoires in COVID-19. This table comes from immunoSEQ multiplex PCR, and its TCRdb copy is limited to in-frame clones, with some not included. In the table there are roughly 80,000 clones, over 75% of which are singletons. Sequenced input: peripheral blood. These receptors all come from a man aged 45-65 years with acute or convalescent COVID-19.

The chain uses TRBV6-1 and TRBJ2-7, with 7 bases fitting TRBD1. Germline CDR1 reads MNHNS; CDR2 reads SASEGT. CDR3 length: 13 amino acids. V trimming: 10 bases; J trimming: 3 bases; junction bases outside the gene matches: 9. Here the CDR3 DNA reads TGTGCCACCGTTCGGGACAGCTACTACGAGCAGTACTTC. Translation gives CATVRDSYYEQYF.

The rearrangement uses TRBV9 and TRBJ1-3; D call uncertain. Germline CDR1 is SGDLS and CDR2 is YYNGEE. This CDR3 contains 15 residues. Trimming stripped 3 bases from V and 0 bases from J, with 10 bases between. CDR3 DNA: TGTGCCAGCAGCGCCTCTATGAGCTCTGGAAACACCATATATTTT. Translating it yields CASSASMSSGNTIYF.

The CDR3 DNA sequence: TGTGCCAGCAGCTTAGCGTTTGGCGGGGGTAGCACAGATACGCAGTATTTT. This encodes CASSLAFGGGSTDTQYF. The J gene is TRBJ2-3, the V gene TRBV7-2; 7 nucleotides line up with TRBD2. From germline, CDR1 is SGHTA and CDR2 FQGNSA. This CDR3 is 17 amino acids long. The junction had 6 bases not matched to a gene; V was cut back by 0 bases and J by 0 bases.

The CDR3 reads CASSSLGGAYNEQFF. CDR3 nucleotide sequence: TGTGCCAGCAGTTCTCTCGGCGGTGCCTACAATGAGCAGTTCTTC. The gene calls are TRBV6-2 or TRBV6-3 and TRBJ2-1, with D uncertain. V shed 4 bases and J shed 2 bases, with 12 bases lying between them. This CDR3 comprises 15 residues. Looked up from germline, CDR1 is MNHEY and CDR2 is SVGEGT.

The chain recombines TRBV29-1 with TRBJ1-1; unclear D gene. Per germline, CDR1 SQVTM and CDR2 ANQGSEA. Between the trimmed V and J ends, which lost 5 bases and 3 bases, there was a span of 16 bases. The CDR3 is 14 amino acids. In DNA form, the CDR3 reads TGCAGCGTTACCCGGGATATTGAGTACACTGAAGCTTTCTTT. This gives the protein CSVTRDIEYTEAFF.

This chain links TRBV20-1 with TRBJ2-3; D is undetermined. The V end was cut by 7 bases, the J end by 2 bases, with 4 bases between. The CDR3 is 10 amino acids. Germline-derived CDR1 and CDR2 are DFQATT and SNEGSKA (reference sequence). The CDR3 DNA reads TGCAGTGTCAACACAGATACGCAGTATTTT. Its translation: CSVNTDTQYF.

This chain links TRBV4-3 with TRBJ2-2, with D maybe TRBD1 (6 bases). Trimming left V 0 bases short and J 5 bases short, with 22 bases between. The CDR3 loop spans 19 amino acids. Germline assignment: CDR1 LGHNA and CDR2 YSLEER. For the CDR3, the DNA is TGCGCCAGCAGCCAAGATCTTCCAGGGGATGTCCGGAGGACCGGGGAGCTGTTTTTT. Residues: CASSQDLPGDVRRTGELFF.

The V call is TRBV15, the J call TRBJ1-4, with 8 bases aligning to TRBD1. The V gene's germline CDR1 is LNHNV and CDR2 YYDKDF (reference sequence). The CDR3 covers 14 residues. Unmatched junction bases numbered 0, after V lost 1 base and J lost 5 bases. In DNA form, the CDR3 reads TGTGCCACCAGCAGAGGACAGGGGAATGAAAAACTGTTTTTT. This codes for CATSRGQGNEKLFF.

The chain couples TRBV7-3 to TRBJ1-3; possible D gene TRBD1, 5 bases. CDR3 size: 15 residues. The germline V gene has CDR1 SGHTA and CDR2 FQGTGA. V was pared by 4 bases and J by 1 base, with 11 bases between. The CDR3 region has the DNA TGTGCCAGCAGCTCCGGACGGACATCTGGAAACACCATATATTTT. It specifies CASSSGRTSGNTIYF. The variable domain in full, completed from reference TRBV7-3 and TRBJ1-3, reads GAGVSQTPSNKVTEKGKYVELRCDPISGHTALYWYRQSLGQGPEFLIYFQGTGAADDSGLPNDRFFAVRPEGSVSTLKIQRTERGDSAVYLCASSSGRTSGNTIYFGEGSWLTVV.

This chain links TRBV9 with TRBJ1-4; no clear D. Trimming took off 0 bases at V and 0 bases at J, with 12 bases between the two ends. The CDR3 is 17 amino acids. Germline CDR1 is SGDLS and CDR2 is YYNGEE. The DNA for the CDR3 is TGTGCCAGCAGCGTAGAACTTTCTCCGGCAACTAATGAAAAACTGTTTTTT. Protein product: CASSVELSPATNEKLFF.

V usage is TRBV5-1 and J usage is TRBJ2-5, with D possibly matching TRBD2 (5 bases). Between the trimmed V and J ends, which lost 2 bases and 4 bases, there was a span of 12 bases. The V gene's germline CDR1 is SGHRS and CDR2 YFSETQ. The CDR3 spans 14 residues. The CDR3 region is CASSLRHGGETQYF. The CDR3, as DNA: TGCGCCAGCAGCTTACGGCATGGAGGAGAGACCCAGTACTTC.

This clone was detected once. V usage is TRBV15 and J usage is TRBJ1-6; 9 bases map to TRBD1. The CDR3 is 16 residues long. Trimming cost V 5 bases and J 5 bases; bases outside gene matches: 7. Germline loops: CDR1 LNHNV, CDR2 YYDKDF (reference sequence). Here the CDR3 DNA reads TGTGCCACCAGCGGACAGGGGAGGGGCGATAATTCACCCCTCCACTTT. This codes for CATSGQGRGDNSPLHF.

The V gene is TRBV28, the J gene TRBJ1-5; D might be TRBD1 (6 bases). V shed 5 bases and J shed 9 bases, with 11 bases lying between them. Germline lookup yields CDR1 MDHEN and CDR2 SYDVKM. The length of the CDR3 is 12 residues. For the CDR3, the DNA is TGTGCCAGCAGTACAGGGACCCGGCCCCAGCATTTT. Residues: CASSTGTRPQHF.

CDR3: CASSPPNQPRHQETQYF. The CDR3 coding sequence is TGTGCCAGCTCACCACCGAATCAGCCCAGGCACCAAGAGACCCAGTACTTC. The rearrangement links TRBV18 to TRBJ2-5; unclear D gene. Germline assignment: CDR1 KGHSH and CDR2 LQKENI. This CDR3 contains 17 residues. Trimming left V 0 bases short and J 0 bases short, with 14 bases between.

CDR3 in DNA: TGTGCCAGTCCCGGGGGTTTAACTACTGAAGCTTTCTTT. It specifies CASPGGLTTEAFF. This chain links TRBV28 with TRBJ1-1; D perhaps matches TRBD1 (5 bases). The germline V and J ends were trimmed by 9 bases and 5 bases, with 16 bases remaining between them. Germline CDR1 reads MDHEN; CDR2 reads SYDVKM. CDR3 length equals 13 residues. The full variable domain, rest sourced from reference TRBV28 and TRBJ1-1, is DVKVTQSSRYLVKRTGEKVFLECVQDMDHENMFWYRQDPGLGLRLIYFSYDVKMKEKGDIPEGYSVSREKKERFSLILESASTNQTSMYLCASPGGLTTEAFFGQGTRLTVV.

V usage is TRBV5-4 and J usage is TRBJ1-2; 10 bases map to TRBD1. The ends lost 4 bases at V and 5 bases at J; junction bases unmatched: 8. The CDR3 sequence is 15 residues long. Germline CDR1 SGHNT, CDR2 YYREEE (reference sequence). Here the CDR3 reads CASSPGTGVEYGYTF. The CDR3 DNA sequence: TGTGCCAGCAGCCCAGGGACAGGGGTCGAATATGGCTACACCTTC.

The chain combines TRBV30 with TRBJ2-2; TRBD2 might be the D (6 bases). Germline lookup yields CDR1 GTSNPN and CDR2 SVGIG (reference sequence). The CDR3 extends over 13 amino acids. V lost 0 bases and J lost 6, with 8 bases in between. The CDR3 region is CAWSVRRAGELFF. The CDR3 nucleotides are TGTGCCTGGAGTGTAAGGAGGGCCGGGGAGCTGTTTTTT.

This chain connects TRBV7-2 to TRBJ1-5; D possibly corresponds to TRBD1 (5 bases). This CDR3 is 13 amino acids long. Germline CDR1 is SGHTA and CDR2 is FQGNSA. Deletions cut 5 bases from V and 5 bases from J, with 10 bases between. The CDR3 protein is CASSQQEYQPQHF. Written as DNA, the CDR3 is TGTGCCAGCAGCCAACAGGAGTATCAGCCCCAGCATTTT.